Listed below are T cell receptor beta chains from one sample, sequenced in a study of T cell responses to AZD1222 COVID-19 vaccine. Profiling relied on immunoSEQ multiplex PCR, and the TCRdb table lists in-frame clones only, not all of them. The data show 130,000 or so clones, 65% to 90% seen once. This specimen consisted of peripheral blood, obtained 28 days after the second AZD1222 dose. These receptors originate from an adult who received the AZD1222 COVID-19 vaccine. Both conserved end residues are part of each CDR3. D genes are given only for firm matches. Where a row states a size, it is once, few, many or the class of an expanded clone; other rows omit it.

V	D	size	J	CDR3	DNA
TRBV21-1	-	-	TRBJ1-5	CASSKAPDRGYNQPQHF	TGTGCCAGCAGCAAAGCCCCGGACAGGGGTTACAATCAGCCCCAGCATTTT
TRBV7-9	-	-	TRBJ2-5	CASSLAIGKGFGETQYF	TGTGCCAGCAGCTTAGCGATCGGGAAGGGGTTTGGGGAGACCCAGTACTTC
TRBV3-1/TRBV3-2	TRBD1	-	TRBJ2-7	CASSRPGQGRDEQYF	TGTGCCAGCAGCCGACCCGGACAGGGGAGGGACGAGCAGTACTTC
TRBV6-5	TRBD1	once	TRBJ1-1	CASSLDRGNTEAFF	TGTGCCAGCAGTCTAGACAGGGGGAACACTGAAGCTTTCTTT
TRBV5-1	-	once	TRBJ1-1	CASSLEGGVSTEAFF	TGCGCCAGCAGCTTGGAGGGGGGAGTGAGCACTGAAGCTTTCTTT
TRBV15	-	-	TRBJ1-5	CATSGPQEGNQPQHF	TGTGCCACCAGCGGACCCCAAGAGGGCAATCAGCCCCAGCATTTT
TRBV7-9	TRBD1	once	TRBJ2-7	CASSSSGQGYEQYF	TGTGCCAGCAGCTCTTCGGGACAGGGGTACGAGCAGTACTTC
TRBV4-1	TRBD1	-	TRBJ1-1	CASSQAAQGALPAFF	TGCGCCAGCAGCCAGGCGGCCCAGGGGGCCTTACCTGCTTTCTTT
TRBV28	-	-	TRBJ2-3	CASSSSRGSGTDTQYF	TGTGCCAGCTCCTCCTCCCGGGGTAGCGGAACAGATACGCAGTATTTT
TRBV7-3	-	-	TRBJ2-5	CASSSTGRQETQYF	TGTGCCAGCAGCTCGACAGGACGTCAAGAGACCCAGTACTTC
TRBV7-2	TRBD1	-	TRBJ1-1	CASSSQGADTEAFF	TGTGCCAGCAGCTCCCAGGGGGCTGACACTGAAGCTTTCTTT
TRBV9	TRBD1	few	TRBJ2-7	CASSVTGTGVGEQYF	TGTGCCAGCAGCGTAACTGGGACAGGGGTGGGTGAGCAGTACTTC
TRBV28	TRBD1	-	TRBJ2-7	CSHRRDRGTYEQYF	TGTTCTCACCGTCGGGACAGGGGAACCTACGAGCAGTACTTC
TRBV27	TRBD1	-	TRBJ2-7	CASSLRAGGFSYEQYF	TGTGCCAGCAGTTTAAGGGCAGGGGGATTCTCCTACGAGCAGTACTTC
TRBV19	-	-	TRBJ1-2	CASSLDGENYGYTF	TGTGCCAGTAGTCTGGACGGTGAGAACTATGGCTACACCTTC
TRBV30	-	few	TRBJ1-5	CAWSLDWGNQPQHF	TGTGCCTGGAGTCTGGATTGGGGCAATCAGCCCCAGCATTTT